This section outlines one T cell receptor beta chain sequence together with its context. Its matching antigen is unknown. Time point of the sample: pre-treatment sample, taken before nivolumab and TIL therapy. This record belongs to a study of TIL therapy for anti-PD-1-resistant metastatic lung cancer. Study-wide results and caveats: This highly selected cohort may not generalize to typical lung cancer patients. Infused TIL clonotypes partially replaced the baseline blood repertoire, then decayed over months.

CDR1 is SGHVS and CDR2 is FQNEAQ in the germline V gene. V trimming: 5 bases; J trimming: 7 bases; junction bases outside the gene matches: 6. This CDR3 is built from 15 residues. The immunoSEQ assay was v3. Sequencing depth was about 2 million read pairs for survey level, about 5-6 million for deep. Assay: immunoSEQ multiplex PCR; the TCRdb copy retains only in-frame clones and omits some. This table has under 70,000 clones, 73% appearing once. The sequence was collected from a person aged 25-85 years with non-small cell lung cancer. The specimen was blood, collected at baseline. The rearrangement links TRBV7-8 to TRBJ2-1; 12 bases map to TRBD2. CDR3 residues: CASSRLAGVRNEQFF. As DNA, the CDR3 is TGTGCCAGCAGCCGACTAGCGGGAGTACGGAATGAGCAGTTCTTC.